This TCR beta chain was profiled in a study of cytomegalovirus exposure and HLA in healthy donors. General study findings and limits: The study recorded 164 TCR beta chains that were cytomegalovirus-associated. It emerged from a later analysis that several of the most significant clusters appeared to be linked to common viral pathogens.

Vbeta (60) and Jbeta (13) primers were used in the PCR. Some clones are missing from TCRdb's copy, which holds only in-frame ones; the method was immunoSEQ multiplex PCR. The sample consists of tens of thousands of clones, 70% to 80% of them appearing once. There are 15 residues in the CDR3. Germline V gives CDR1 SQVTM, CDR2 ANQGSEA. V gave up 0 bases and J gave up 3 bases, with 15 bases separating them. While unrecorded immune exposures were likely, the donors were nominally healthy when sampled. This clone was seen a handful of times. Its specificity is not known. The sample consisted of PBMCs. This chain links TRBV29-1 with TRBJ2-7, with unresolved D. This clonotype was sampled from a woman in her thirties or forties in good health and CMV-seropositive. The CDR3 loop reads CSVEDQTAQNYEQYF. CDR3 bases: TGCAGCGTTGAAGATCAGACGGCACAGAACTACGAGCAGTACTTC.